A single sample gave rise to the 11 T cell receptor beta chains below, sequenced in a study of blood T cells in healthy people across ages. A J-beta primer mix and a sample-barcoded 5' primer were used in a second PCR of roughly 6 to 11 cycles. Each CDR3 protein gets one entry after TCRdb re-called the 5' RACE reads with MiXCR. The sample consists of over 600,000 distinct CDR3 sequences, around 21% of them appearing once. Material: blood. The receptors originated from a man between 65 and 80 years old in good health.

The chain joins TRBV6-5 to TRBJ2-3, with D perhaps matching TRBD2 (6 bases). V was trimmed by 8 bases and J by 5 bases, leaving 20 bases between them. Germline CDR1 reads MNHEY; CDR2 reads SVGAGI. The CDR3 sequence is 15 residues long. This CDR3 is CASAQRQGGIDTQYF. CDR3 nucleotide sequence: TGTGCCAGCGCCCAAAGGCAGGGCGGGATAGATACGCAGTATTTT.

The CDR3 DNA follows: TGTGCCAGCAGCACGCGACAGGGGAATTATTTT. This gives the protein CASSTRQGNYF. The chain combines TRBV7-9 with TRBJ2-3; TRBD1 aligns across 8 bases. CDR1 is SEHNR and CDR2 is FQNEAQ in the germline V gene (reference sequence). The CDR3 is made up of 11 amino acids. The J segment lost 15 bases and the V segment lost 5 bases, leaving 7 bases of the junction unmatched.

This clonotype has just a few counts. The V gene is TRBV4-1, the J gene TRBJ2-2; TRBD1 aligns across 7 bases. The CDR3 is 16 amino acids. Germline V lookup: CDR1 MGHRA, CDR2 YSYEKL. V was pared by 4 bases and J by 4 bases, with 9 bases of the junction left unmatched. The CDR3, as DNA: TGCGCCAGCAGCCTGGGGACAGTTGGGAGCACCGGGGAGCTGTTTTTT. Its protein is CASSLGTVGSTGELFF.

V gene TRBV5-5 combines with J gene TRBJ2-1; 7 nucleotides align to TRBD2. The CDR3 is 15 residues long. After removal of 3 bases from V and 5 bases from J, the junction contained 8 bases not matched to a gene. Germline CDR1 and CDR2: SGHKS and YYEKEE (reference sequence). CDR3 sequence: CASSSLAGINNEQFF. The CDR3 nucleotides are TGTGCCAGCAGCTCATTAGCGGGCATAAACAATGAGCAGTTCTTC.

This clonotype has just a few counts. The chain uses TRBV29-1 and TRBJ1-1, with 12 nucleotides matching TRBD1. J gave up 5 bases and V 7 bases, and 8 bases lay outside the gene matches. Looked up from germline, CDR1 is SQVTM and CDR2 is ANQGSEA. The CDR3 covers 14 residues. CDR3 residues: CSALQGQGATEAFF. The DNA for the CDR3 is TGCAGCGCTTTACAGGGACAGGGGGCTACTGAAGCTTTCTTT.

The chain joins TRBV4-1 to TRBJ2-3, with 9 nucleotides matching TRBD1. This CDR3 has 17 amino acids. Germline CDR1 and CDR2: MGHRA and YSYEKL. With V trimmed by 2 bases and J by 3 bases, 9 bases remained unmatched. This CDR3 is CASSQTSTGGSTDTQYF. CDR3 in DNA: TGCGCCAGCAGCCAAACTTCGACAGGGGGGTCTACAGATACGCAGTATTTT.

With regard to this clonotype: Its ends do not fully match the called genes, so a read error is possible. The gene calls are TRBV9 and TRBJ2-6; the D gene is possibly TRBD2 (6 bases). Germline assignment: CDR1 SGDLS and CDR2 YYNGEE. The CDR3 sequence is 14 residues long. CDR3 protein: CASSYGSGVNVLTF. CDR3 in DNA: TGTGCCAGCAGCTACGGTTCGGGGGTCAACGTCCTGACTTTC.

The CDR3 region has the DNA TGCAGTGCTACTAGCGGGAGGGCAAACAATGAGCAGTTCTTC. Translating gives CSATSGRANNEQFF. This sequence joins TRBV20-1 and TRBJ2-1, with 12 nucleotides matching TRBD2. V dropped 4 bases and J dropped 5; count of bases not matched to a gene: 3. CDR3 length: 14 amino acids. The germline V gene has CDR1 DFQATT and CDR2 SNEGSKA (reference sequence).

To note about this clonotype: One end of the junction is discordant with germline, which a read error may explain. The rearrangement links TRBV14 to TRBJ1-1; no clear D. Germline CDR1 is SGHDN and CDR2 is FVKESK. The CDR3 consists of 18 residues. The CDR3, as DNA: TGTGCCAGCAGCCAAATTACCCTGAGCTCCAGCCTGAACACTGAAGCTCTCTTT. Translated, it gives CASSQITLSSSLNTEALF.

J is TRBJ2-1 and V is TRBV3-1; D is perhaps TRBD1 (6 bases). Trimming took 3 bases from V and 4 from J, leaving 13 bases between them. Germline V lookup: CDR1 LGHDT, CDR2 YNNKEL (reference sequence). The CDR3 spans 15 residues. Written as DNA, the CDR3 is TGTGCCAGCAGCCAGGCCCAGGGGCCTTACAATGAGCAGTTCTTC. Translating gives CASSQAQGPYNEQFF.

V usage is TRBV10-2 and J usage is TRBJ2-3; 12 nucleotides match TRBD2. Trimming cost V 5 bases and J 4 bases; bases outside gene matches: 4. This CDR3 is 15 amino acids long. The germline CDR1 and CDR2 sequences are WSHSY and SAAADI. The chain's CDR3 is CASSKTSGSADTQYF. CDR3 DNA sequence: TGCGCCAGCAGTAAGACTAGCGGGAGCGCAGATACGCAGTATTTT.